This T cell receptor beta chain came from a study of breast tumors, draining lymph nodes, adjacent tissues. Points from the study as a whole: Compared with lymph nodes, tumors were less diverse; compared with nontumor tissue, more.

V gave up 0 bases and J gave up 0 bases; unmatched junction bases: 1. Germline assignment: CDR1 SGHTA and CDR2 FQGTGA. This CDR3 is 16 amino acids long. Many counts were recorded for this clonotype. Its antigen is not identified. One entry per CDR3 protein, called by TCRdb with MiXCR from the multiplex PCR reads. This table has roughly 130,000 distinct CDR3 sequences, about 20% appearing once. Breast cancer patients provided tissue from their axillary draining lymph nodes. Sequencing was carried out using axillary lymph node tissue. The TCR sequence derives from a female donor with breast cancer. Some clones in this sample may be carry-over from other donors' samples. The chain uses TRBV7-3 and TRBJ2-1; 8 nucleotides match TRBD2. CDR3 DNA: TGTGCCAGCAGCTTAACTGGGACTAGCTCCTACAATGAGCAGTTCTTC. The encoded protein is CASSLTGTSSYNEQFF.